These T cell receptor beta chains were read from a single sample in a study of T cells in Graves' hyperthyroidism and ophthalmopathy. TCRdb re-called the multiplex PCR reads with MiXCR, one entry per CDR3 protein. The sample lists 350,000 to 450,000 distinct CDR3 sequences, approximately 18% occurring once. The sample comprised blood. Every receptor here comes from a woman aged 25 to 39 with Graves' hyperthyroidism that later progressed to Graves' ophthalmopathy. Both conserved end residues are part of each CDR3. Each record gives: V gene, clone size, D gene, J gene, CDR3 DNA, CDR3 protein. D genes are given only for firm matches. The size of a clone is reported for some rows only, either as once, few or many, or as a class for expanded clones.

>TRBV6-1|many|-|TRBJ2-1
TGTGCCAGCAGTGCCTGGACCTCACGGGGTGAGCAGTTCTTC
CASSAWTSRGEQFF
>TRBV4-1|many|-|TRBJ2-2
TGCGCCAGCAGCGGGACTAGGGGGCGCCGGGAGCTGTTTTTT
CASSGTRGRRELFF
>TRBV3-1|many|-|TRBJ1-1
TGTGCCAGCAGCCAAGCCATGACAGGTCACACTGAAGCTTTCTTT
CASSQAMTGHTEAFF
>TRBV4-1|-|-|TRBJ1-1
TGTGCCAGCAGCCAAGAGGGACAAGCGGAAGAAGCTTTCTTT
CASSQEGQAEEAFF
>TRBV7-9|few|-|TRBJ2-2
TGTGCCAGCAGCCCGGACCTAGGGCCCGGGGAGCTGTTTTTT
CASSPDLGPGELFF
>TRBV4-1|few|TRBD2|TRBJ2-4
TGCGCCAGCAGCCGGGAGGAGGGGACTAGTAGCCCTATTCAGTACTTC
CASSREEGTSSPIQYF
>TRBV12-3/TRBV12-4|many|-|TRBJ2-3
TGTGCCAGCAGTTTGGGAAAGGATACGCAGTATTTT
CASSLGKDTQYF
>TRBV4-2|many|TRBD2|TRBJ2-1
TGTGCCAGCAGCCAAGTGTCAAGCGGGGGCGGGGTGCAGTTCTTC
CASSQVSSGGGVQFF
>TRBV27|many|-|TRBJ1-6
TGTGCCAGCAGTTTCGGGTCCGGTGGCTCACCCCTCCACTTT
CASSFGSGGSPLHF
>TRBV3-1|many|TRBD2|TRBJ2-7
TGTGCCAGCAGCCATACGCTAGCGGGGTCCTACGAGCAGTACTTC
CASSHTLAGSYEQYF
>TRBV6-2/TRBV6-3|-|-|TRBJ2-5
TGTGCCAGCAGTTACTCTAGCGAGCAGACCCAGTACTTC
CASSYSSEQTQYF
>TRBV29-1|many|-|TRBJ2-7
TGCAGCGTTGTGGGTGGGTCGGGTCCCCGAACCTCATACGAGCAGTACTTC
CSVVGGSGPRTSYEQYF
>TRBV27|many|TRBD1|TRBJ1-2
TGTGCCAGCAGTTTGATTGGGACAGGGACAAATGGCTACACCTTC
CASSLIGTGTNGYTF
>TRBV15|many|-|TRBJ1-2
TGTGCCACCAGCAGAGATCCAGGTAGTCTCCGATATGGCTACACCTTC
CATSRDPGSLRYGYTF
>TRBV19|many|-|TRBJ2-3
TGTGCCAGCGCGGCAACGGACAACACAGATACGCAGTATTTT
CASAATDNTDTQYF
>TRBV3-1|many|-|TRBJ1-1
TGTGCCAGCAGCCAAGATCGGGGGGTGAACACTGAAGCTTTCTTT
CASSQDRGVNTEAFF
>TRBV11-2|many|-|TRBJ2-7
TGTGCCAGCAGCACAGCCCTCGAGCAGTACTTC
CASSTALEQYF
>TRBV19|-|TRBD1|TRBJ2-1
TGTGCCAGTAGTATCTTTACAGGGGGCGTTAGTAATGAGCAGTTCTTC
CASSIFTGGVSNEQFF
>TRBV5-1|many|-|TRBJ1-2
TGCGCCAGCAGCTTGTTTGGGGATTCAGGCTACACCTTC
CASSLFGDSGYTF
>TRBV6-1|many|-|TRBJ2-2
TGTGCCAGCAGTTTCCACGAGGGGGCCGGGGAGCTGTTTTTT
CASSFHEGAGELFF
>TRBV6-1|many|-|TRBJ2-7
TGTGCCAGCAGTTTCGGCAGGGACTACGAGCAGTACTTC
CASSFGRDYEQYF
>TRBV15|few|-|TRBJ2-3
TGTGCCACCAGATTAGCTTTCGGAGATACGCAGTATTTT
CATRLAFGDTQYF
>TRBV19|-|-|TRBJ2-2
TGTGCCAGCTACCTAGGGGGGGGAAGCACCGGGGAGCTGTTTTTT
CASYLGGGSTGELFF
>TRBV5-1|many|-|TRBJ1-5
TGCGCCAGCAGCTTGGGGGACGCTAGCAATCAGCCCCAGCATTTT
CASSLGDASNQPQHF
>TRBV29-1|few|-|TRBJ1-1
TGCAGCTCACTCCGCGATGAAGCTTTCTTT
CSSLRDEAFF
>TRBV4-2|few|-|TRBJ2-7
TGTGCCAGCAGCCCAGGTAGGGACTACGAGCAGTACTTC
CASSPGRDYEQYF
>TRBV7-9|many|TRBD2|TRBJ2-1
TGTGCCAGCAGCCCGCAGTCCGGGGGGACCTCCTACAATGAGCAGTTCTTC
CASSPQSGGTSYNEQFF
>TRBV20-1|many|TRBD2|TRBJ2-5
TGCAGTGCTAGGCCCGGCACGGGACTAGCGGGGGCCGCCAGGCGAGAGACCCAGTACTTC
CSARPGTGLAGAARRETQYF
>TRBV27|-|-|TRBJ1-2
TGTGCCAGCAGTTTCTGGGGAGCGTTAGGCGGCTACACCTTC
CASSFWGALGGYTF
>TRBV7-2|many|-|TRBJ2-3
TGTGCCAGCAGCTTAATCCCTAATGCAGATACGCAGTATTTT
CASSLIPNADTQYF
>TRBV6-5|many|TRBD2|TRBJ2-1
TGTGCCAGCAGTTACGGGGCTAGCGGCTACAATGAGCAGTTCTTC
CASSYGASGYNEQFF
>TRBV6-1|many|-|TRBJ2-7
TGTGCCAGCAGTGACCTACCGACAGCGAATTACGAGCAGTACTTC
CASSDLPTANYEQYF
>TRBV5-1|few|-|TRBJ1-2
TGCGCCAGCAGCGCCTACAGGGTAGACTATGGCTACACCTTC
CASSAYRVDYGYTF
>TRBV12-5|many|-|TRBJ1-1
TGTGCTAGTGGCCTAACCGATTGGACGGAAGCTTTCTTT
CASGLTDWTEAFF
>TRBV2|many|-|TRBJ1-3
TGTGCCAGCAGTGAAGAGATTTTGAGGTACTCTGGAAACACCATATATTTT
CASSEEILRYSGNTIYF
>TRBV2|many|TRBD1|TRBJ2-3
TGTGCCAGCAGTGCTCCACTCGGCGGGACAGGGGAAAGCACAGATACGCAGTATTTT
CASSAPLGGTGESTDTQYF